These 12 T cell receptor beta chains came from one sample sequenced in a study of a mutant IDH1 vaccine in newly diagnosed glioma. The sample's time point: week 35, safety follow-up. Vaccination used 300 ug of mutant IDH1 20-mer peptide per dose, with topical imiquimod. The antigens of these receptors remain unknown. Method: immunoSEQ multiplex PCR; TCRdb's copy keeps in-frame clones and lacks some. Of about 56,000 clones in the sample, about 90% were seen once. The sample here was PBMCs, taken from a glioma patient whose treatment included an IDH1 peptide vaccine. The receptors were sampled from a man between 35 and 55 years old with glioma.

This chain links TRBV28 with TRBJ1-5, with 9 bases identical to TRBD1. The CDR3 sequence is 16 residues long. V was clipped by 4 bases and J by 5 bases; unmatched bases: 9. CDR1 is MDHEN and CDR2 is SYDVKM in the germline V gene. The CDR3 sequence is CASSSYPTGGDQPQHF. CDR3 sequence (DNA): TGTGCCAGCAGTTCTTACCCGACAGGGGGTGATCAGCCCCAGCATTTT. The full variable domain, its missing parts supplied by reference TRBV28 and TRBJ1-5, is DVKVTQSSRYLVKRTGEKVFLECVQDMDHENMFWYRQDPGLGLRLIYFSYDVKMKEKGDIPEGYSVSREKKERFSLILESASTNQTSMYLCASSSYPTGGDQPQHFGDGTRLSIL.

This clone has only a few counts. The CDR3 DNA sequence: TGTGCCAGCGGGCGGGATAATCAGCCCCAGCATTTT. Residues: CASGRDNQPQHF. The gene calls are TRBV9 and TRBJ1-5; no clear D gene. The germline V gene has CDR1 SGDLS and CDR2 YYNGEE. CDR3 length: 12 residues. Trimming took off 7 bases at V and 4 bases at J, with 9 bases between the two ends.

This clone was detected once. The CDR3 DNA is TGTGCCAGCAGTGACTCGTTTACGACCGATATAACAGATACGCAGTATTTT. Translating gives CASSDSFTTDITDTQYF. The V gene is TRBV6-4, the J gene TRBJ2-3; no clear D. This CDR3 contains 17 residues. The germline V gene has CDR1 MRHNA and CDR2 SNTAGT. The V and J ends lost 0 bases and 3 bases respectively, with 16 bases between them.

This chain joins TRBV10-3 and TRBJ2-5; D tentatively fits TRBD1 or TRBD2 (5 bases each). The V and J ends lost 0 bases and 3 bases respectively, with 11 bases between them. The CDR3 length is 15 residues. CDR1 ENHRY and CDR2 SYGVKD come from the germline V gene. The CDR3 DNA follows: TGTGCCATCAGTGAGTCGGGACGGATCAAAGAGACCCAGTACTTC. The encoded protein is CAISESGRIKETQYF.

Relative to its sample, this clone is medium-sized. CDR3 sequence reads: CASRWTSSTGELFF. CDR3 nucleotide sequence: TGCGCCAGCAGATGGACTAGTTCTACCGGGGAGCTGTTTTTT. The chain carries TRBV4-3 and TRBJ2-2; 7 bases map to TRBD2. CDR3 length: 14 amino acids. Losses at the gene ends were 6 bases for V and 5 bases for J; bases not matched to a gene: 6. Germline CDR1 reads LGHNA; CDR2 reads YSLEER.

The chain joins TRBV5-5 to TRBJ2-7; 7 bases are a match to TRBD2. This CDR3 is 14 amino acids long. Germline trimming cut 4 bases from V and 12 bases from J; bases unmatched to any gene: 16. Germline V CDR1 and CDR2: SGHKS, YYEKEE (reference sequence). DNA for the CDR3: TGTGCCAGCAGCACCTTCGGGACTACCGAGGATTGGTACTTC. It is translated as CASSTFGTTEDWYF.

This clone was seen a handful of times. J is TRBJ2-7 and V is TRBV7-2; 7 bases are shared with TRBD1. The ends lost 5 bases at V and 4 bases at J; junction bases unmatched: 11. Germline assignment: CDR1 SGHTA and CDR2 FQGNSA. The CDR3 runs to 15 residues. The CDR3 protein is CASSPYGQALYEQYF. DNA of the CDR3: TGTGCCAGCAGCCCTTACGGACAGGCCCTATACGAGCAGTACTTC. The full variable domain, in which reference TRBV7-2 and TRBJ2-7 provide the parts outside the CDR3, is GAGVSQSPSNKVTEKGKDVELRCDPISGHTALYWYRQSLGQGLEFLIYFQGNSAPDKSGLPSDRFSAERTGGSVSTLTIQRTQQEDSAVYLCASSPYGQALYEQYFGPGTRLTVT.

This chain connects TRBV4-1 to TRBJ2-5; D not resolved. The V gene's germline CDR1 is MGHRA and CDR2 YSYEKL. This CDR3 spans 13 amino acids. V gave up 2 bases and J gave up 7 bases, with 11 bases separating them. CDR3: CASSQKLIWTQYF. The CDR3 DNA is TGCGCCAGCAGCCAAAAGCTTATTTGGACCCAGTACTTC.

The chain couples TRBV27 to TRBJ1-2; no clear D gene. The V gene's germline CDR1 is MNHEY and CDR2 SMNVEV (reference sequence). V lost 6 bases and J lost 5, with 10 bases in between. This CDR3 region has 12 residues. The CDR3: CASRDYGYGYTF. The CDR3 bases are TGTGCCAGCAGGGACTATGGATATGGCTACACCTTC.

The chain joins TRBV27 to TRBJ1-3; perhaps TRBD1 as D (6 bases). The CDR3 totals 15 residues. From germline, CDR1 is MNHEY and CDR2 SMNVEV (reference sequence). Trimming removed 3 bases at V and 2 bases at J, with 11 bases between. The CDR3 here is CASSLDRGAGNTIYF. The CDR3 nucleotides are TGTGCCAGCAGTTTGGACAGAGGCGCTGGAAACACCATATATTTT.

CDR3 loop: CASSSSRGPPYEQYF. CDR3 sequence (DNA): TGTGCCAGCAGTTCCTCCCGGGGGCCCCCATACGAGCAGTACTTC. The chain employs TRBV6-5 and TRBJ2-7; the D gene could be TRBD1 or TRBD2 (6 bases each). Trimming took 4 bases from V and 4 from J, leaving 17 bases between them. CDR1 and CDR2 from the germline V gene are MNHEY and SVGAGI. The CDR3 has 15 residues.

V gene TRBV7-2 combines with J gene TRBJ2-4, with D tentatively TRBD2 (6 bases). This CDR3 is built from 19 residues. Trimming pared 5 bases from V and 1 base from J, leaving 24 bases between. Germline V lookup: CDR1 SGHTA, CDR2 FQGNSA. Here the CDR3 DNA reads TGTGCCAGCAGCCGTATAGGGACGGCGGGGACGGGGGCCAAAAACATTCAGTACTTC. Translating it yields CASSRIGTAGTGAKNIQYF.